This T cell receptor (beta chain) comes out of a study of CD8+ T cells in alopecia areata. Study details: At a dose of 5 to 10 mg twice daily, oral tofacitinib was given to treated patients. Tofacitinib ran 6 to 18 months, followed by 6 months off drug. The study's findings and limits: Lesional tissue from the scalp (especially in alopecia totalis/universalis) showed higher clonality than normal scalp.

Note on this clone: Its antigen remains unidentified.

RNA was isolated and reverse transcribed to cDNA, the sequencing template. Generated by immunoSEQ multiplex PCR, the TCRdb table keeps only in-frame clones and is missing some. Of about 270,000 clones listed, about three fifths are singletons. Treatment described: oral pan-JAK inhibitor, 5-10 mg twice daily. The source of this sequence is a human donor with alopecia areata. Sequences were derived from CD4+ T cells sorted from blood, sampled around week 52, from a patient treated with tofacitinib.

The CDR3 loop reads CASSLTEYNEQFF. The CDR3 DNA reads TGCGCCAGCAGCTTGACGGAATACAATGAGCAGTTCTTC. V usage is TRBV5-1 and J usage is TRBJ2-1; D remains ambiguous. V lost 1 base to trimming and J lost 4 bases, with 6 bases between them. The V gene's germline CDR1 is SGHRS and CDR2 YFSETQ. The CDR3 covers 13 residues.